This T cell receptor beta chain was identified during a study of blood T cell repertoires in COVID-19. About the research overall: Italy, Spain and the United States were the sources of the convalescent and acute COVID-19 samples. T cells, B-cell-depleted T cells, or PBMCs supplied cDNA or gDNA.

In the authors' methods: The authors estimated nucleated cell counts from reference gene primer amplification. Profiled with immunoSEQ multiplex PCR; TCRdb holds only in-frame clones, not every one. The D gene and trimming were derived from the DNA, and the V and J assignments and clone size from that table. The sample carries 150,000 to 200,000 clones, about nine tenths recorded once. The CDR3 length is 13 residues. Trimming took 4 bases from V and 5 from J, leaving 12 bases between them. Germline V gene sequence: CDR1 WNHNN, CDR2 SYGVQD (reference sequence). Material: peripheral blood. The J gene is TRBJ2-7, the V gene TRBV10-1; possible D gene TRBD2, 6 bases. The clonotype originates from a woman in her forties or fifties with acute or convalescent COVID-19. The CDR3 region has the DNA TGCGCCAGCAGTGGCGGGGTGCCTAACGAGCAGTACTTC. Translation gives CASSGGVPNEQYF.